Below, 32 T cell receptor beta chains from the same sample are listed, as sequenced in a study of blood T cell repertoires in COVID-19. Only in-frame clones appear in the TCRdb table, and some are missing; sequencing was by immunoSEQ multiplex PCR. This table holds about 150,000 clones, roughly 84% found once. Material: peripheral blood. These receptor sequences come from a woman in her forties or fifties in a cohort sampled during active or convalescent COVID-19.

The V and J genes are TRBV6-5 and TRBJ1-5; TRBD1 might be the D (6 bases). The germline gives CDR1 MNHEY, CDR2 SVGAGI. The germline V and J ends were trimmed by 6 bases and 6 bases, with 12 bases remaining between them. This CDR3 contains 13 residues. CDR3 region: CASRSRGGQPQHF. CDR3 nucleotide sequence: TGTGCCAGCAGATCGAGGGGGGGTCAGCCCCAGCATTTT.

V gene TRBV27 combines with J gene TRBJ2-5; 10 positions match TRBD2. CDR3 size: 16 residues. Germline V CDR1 and CDR2: MNHEY, SMNVEV (reference sequence). V was pared by 5 bases and J by 0 bases, with 6 bases of the junction left unmatched. The DNA for the CDR3 is TGTGCCAGCAGTCCGCTAGCGGGGGCGCACCAAGAGACCCAGTACTTC. It yields the protein CASSPLAGAHQETQYF.

The chain carries TRBV12-5 and TRBJ2-4, with D maybe TRBD2 (6 bases). V was pared by 1 base and J by 3 bases, with 13 bases between. In germline, CDR1 is LGHNT, CDR2 FRNRAP. The CDR3 is 16 amino acids. This CDR3 reads CASGLGGVEGKNIQYF. The CDR3 DNA follows: TGTGCTAGTGGTTTGGGCGGGGTCGAAGGCAAAAACATTCAGTACTTC.

CDR3 DNA sequence: TGTGCCAGCAGTGAACAGTTTAGCAATCAGCCCCAGCATTTT. This codes for CASSEQFSNQPQHF. The V and J genes are TRBV2 and TRBJ1-5; D not resolved. Trimming pared 2 bases from V and 0 bases from J, leaving 5 bases between. The germline CDR1 and CDR2 sequences are SNHLY and FYNNEI. The length of the CDR3 is 14 residues.

The chain couples TRBV7-2 to TRBJ1-3; possible D gene TRBD1, 6 bases. Trimming left V 2 bases short and J 0 bases short, with 11 bases between. The V gene's germline CDR1 is SGHTA and CDR2 FQGNSA. The CDR3 sequence is 16 residues long. In DNA, the CDR3 is TGTGCCAGCAGCTTATTGGGGGGGGCCTCTGGAAACACCATATATTTT. Translated, it gives CASSLLGGASGNTIYF. Based on the CDR3 plus reference TRBV7-2 and TRBJ1-3, the full variable domain is GAGVSQSPSNKVTEKGKDVELRCDPISGHTALYWYRQSLGQGLEFLIYFQGNSAPDKSGLPSDRFSAERTGGSVSTLTIQRTQQEDSAVYLCASSLLGGASGNTIYFGEGSWLTVV.

The V and J genes are TRBV3-1 (or the pseudogene TRBV3-2) and TRBJ1-1; TRBD1 matches 8 bases. The CDR3 runs 13 residues. The germline CDR1 and CDR2 sequences are LGHDT and YNNKEL (reference sequence). The V segment lost 4 bases and the J segment 12 bases; nucleotides outside the gene matches: 10. CDR3: CASSLGQGDATFF. DNA for the CDR3: TGTGCCAGCAGCCTTGGACAGGGAGACGCGACTTTCTTT.

CDR3 in DNA: TGTGCCAGCAGCCCGGGACAGGGGGCCGATTCACCCCTCCACTTT. Translating gives CASSPGQGADSPLHF. The genes are TRBV9 and TRBJ1-6, with 12 bases identical to TRBD1. CDR1 and CDR2 from the germline V gene are SGDLS and YYNGEE. J lost 8 bases, V lost 4 bases, and 4 bases had no gene match. The CDR3 loop spans 15 amino acids.

The chain joins TRBV19 to TRBJ1-6, with a weak D call TRBD1 (5 bases). This CDR3 is built from 16 residues. The V gene's germline CDR1 is LNHDA and CDR2 SQIVND (reference sequence). Trimming left V 1 base short and J 10 bases short, with 17 bases between. In DNA, the CDR3 is TGTGCCAGTAGTATAGCGTCCGGGGGTCTCGGATCACCCCTCCACTTT. This translates into CASSIASGGLGSPLHF.

The rearrangement joins TRBV12-3 or TRBV12-4 to TRBJ1-1, with D perhaps matching TRBD1 (5 bases). The CDR3 has 13 amino acids. Between the trimmed V and J ends, which lost 6 bases and 3 bases, there was a span of 11 bases. The CDR3 loop reads CASSPPGYTEAFF. The CDR3 nucleotides are TGTGCCAGCAGCCCGCCAGGGTACACTGAAGCTTTCTTT.

CDR3 loop: CASSSHRGTTGTGELFF. In DNA form, the CDR3 reads TGTGCCAGCAGCTCCCACCGTGGGACAACGGGTACCGGGGAGCTGTTTTTT. The chain links TRBV7-9 to TRBJ2-2; maybe TRBD1 (6 bases). V was pared by 4 bases and J by 5 bases, with 20 bases between. The CDR3 is 17 residues long. CDR1 and CDR2 (germline): SEHNR, FQNEAQ (reference sequence).

V gene TRBV12-3 or TRBV12-4 combines with J gene TRBJ1-2; D call uncertain. This CDR3 region has 12 residues. Trimming removed 3 bases at V and 2 bases at J, with 4 bases between. Here the CDR3 DNA reads TGTGCCAGCAGTTTTCAAAACTATGGCTACACCTTC. Its protein is CASSFQNYGYTF.

This clone was observed a handful of times. The chain recombines TRBV9 with TRBJ2-2; a possible D gene is TRBD2 (6 bases). Germline values: CDR1 SGDLS, CDR2 YYNGEE. V was cut by 7 bases and J by 3 bases, with 13 bases left in between. CDR3 length: 14 amino acids. The chain's CDR3 is CASGGRWDTGELFF. The DNA for the CDR3 is TGTGCCAGCGGAGGGCGCTGGGACACCGGGGAGCTGTTTTTT. Full variable domain (remainder filled in from reference TRBV9 and TRBJ2-2): DSGVTQTPKHLITATGQRVTLRCSPRSGDLSVYWYQQSLDQGLQFLIQYYNGEERAKGNILERFSAQQFPDLHSELNLSSLELGDSALYFCASGGRWDTGELFFGEGSRLTVL.

This clone appeared once. The V call is TRBV7-7, the J call TRBJ2-3; TRBD2 matches at 7 bases. The CDR3 is 14 residues long. Trimming took 5 bases from V and 6 from J; bases not matched to a gene: 8. Looked up from germline, CDR1 is SSHAT and CDR2 is FNYEAQ (reference sequence). The CDR3 DNA follows: TGTGCCAGCAGCCGGGACTATCTATCGGATACGCAGTATTTT. Encoded protein: CASSRDYLSDTQYF.

J is TRBJ2-7 and V is TRBV6-4; D may be TRBD1 (5 bases). Trimming cost V 2 bases and J 1 base, with 9 bases left between them. Germline CDR1 MRHNA, CDR2 SNTAGT. This CDR3 region has 14 residues. Here the CDR3 reads CASSDHRQSYEQYF. Written as DNA, the CDR3 is TGTGCCAGCAGTGACCATAGACAGTCCTACGAGCAGTACTTC.

V usage is TRBV3-1 (or the pseudogene TRBV3-2) and J usage is TRBJ1-2; possibly TRBD1 for D (5 bases). Germline CDR1 reads LGHDT; CDR2 reads YNNKEL (reference sequence). CDR3 length: 14 residues. V was clipped by 1 base and J by 5 bases, with 11 bases between them. The CDR3 DNA reads as TGTGCCAGCAGCCAAGCCGGGACTGAGTATGGCTACACCTTC. Translated, it gives CASSQAGTEYGYTF.

The count of this clone is one. V is TRBV5-1 and J is TRBJ2-5; 13 nucleotides align to TRBD2. The ends lost 4 bases at V and 5 bases at J; junction bases unmatched: 11. The CDR3 runs 17 residues. Germline CDR1 is SGHRS and CDR2 is YFSETQ. The CDR3 loop reads CASSRGTSGVRQETQYF. CDR3 DNA: TGCGCCAGCAGCCGCGGGACTAGCGGGGTACGCCAGGAGACCCAGTACTTC.

As DNA, the CDR3 is TGTGCCAGCAGCATCGGACAAACAGGGGGAATCTACGAGCAGTACTTC. This sequence encodes CASSIGQTGGIYEQYF. V gene TRBV2 combines with J gene TRBJ2-7, with TRBD1 matching 8 bases. Germline CDR1 is SNHLY and CDR2 is FYNNEI. J was trimmed by 3 bases and V by 6 bases; bases with no gene match: 13. The CDR3 is 16 amino acids.

The chain has TRBV6-1 and TRBJ2-3; 14 bases match TRBD2. The CDR3 consists of 17 residues. Looked up from germline, CDR1 is MNHNS and CDR2 is SASEGT. After removal of 2 bases from V and 1 base from J, the junction contained 2 bases not matched to a gene. The CDR3 nucleotides read TGTGCCAGCAGTGAACCGGGACTAGCGGGGGGCACAGATACGCAGTATTTT. Protein: CASSEPGLAGGTDTQYF.

This rearrangement joins TRBV19 to TRBJ1-1, with 9 bases that match TRBD1. The V and J ends lost 4 bases and 4 bases, in that order; junction bases with no gene match: 7. This CDR3 is built from 15 residues. The germline gives CDR1 LNHDA, CDR2 SQIVND (reference sequence). Here the CDR3 reads CASSKTQGAGTEAFF. The CDR3 DNA is TGTGCCAGTAGTAAGACACAGGGGGCCGGCACTGAAGCTTTCTTT.

This clone was found once. The chain uses TRBV7-8 and TRBJ2-1; D is perhaps TRBD2 (6 bases). The germline V gene has CDR1 SGHVS and CDR2 FQNEAQ. With 5 bases removed from V and 4 bases from J, the gap between germline ends came to 15 bases. The CDR3 length is 15 residues. The CDR3 protein is CASSEIAVPYNEQFF. The CDR3 DNA sequence: TGTGCCAGCAGCGAGATAGCGGTACCTTACAATGAGCAGTTCTTC. The full variable domain, rest sourced from reference TRBV7-8 and TRBJ2-1, is GAGVSQSPRYKVAKRGQDVALRCDPISGHVSLFWYQQALGQGPEFLTYFQNEAQLDKSGLPSDRFFAERPEGSVSTLKIQRTQQEDSAVYLCASSEIAVPYNEQFFGPGTRLTVL.

The chain employs TRBV7-9 and TRBJ1-1, with a possible D match to TRBD1 (6 bases). From germline, CDR1 is SEHNR and CDR2 FQNEAQ (reference sequence). V was pared by 6 bases and J by 5 bases, with 22 bases between. CDR3 length: 16 amino acids. This CDR3 reads CASRPRGPIHPTEAFF. CDR3 sequence (DNA): TGTGCCAGCAGACCCAGGGGCCCTATACACCCAACTGAAGCTTTCTTT.

This clone has a single count. The chain joins TRBV1 to TRBJ1-1; the listed D gene, TRBD1, was not tested against the DNA. TRBV1 represents a pseudogene. CDR3 length: 14 amino acids. The CDR3 reads CTSSPGRHNTEAFF. Here the CDR3 DNA reads TGCACCAGCAGCCCAGGCAGACACAACACTGAAGCTTTCTTT.

The chain has TRBV19 and TRBJ1-1; 11 bases align to TRBD1. The germline gives CDR1 LNHDA, CDR2 SQIVND (reference sequence). CDR3 size: 17 residues. V gave up 7 bases and J gave up 0 bases; unmatched junction bases: 10. CDR3 nucleotide sequence: TGTGCCAGTAAGAGGACAGGGGGCCGGCTTATGAACACTGAAGCTTTCTTT. Translation: CASKRTGGRLMNTEAFF.

The chain carries TRBV5-8 and TRBJ2-6; 9 bases agree with TRBD1. Germline V gene sequence: CDR1 SGHTS, CDR2 YDEGEE. The CDR3 spans 17 residues. V trimming: 0 bases; J trimming: 4 bases; junction bases outside the gene matches: 5. In nucleotides, the CDR3 is TGTGCCAGCAGCTTGGCCGGGACAGGGAGGGGGGCCAACGTCCTGACTTTC. Translated: CASSLAGTGRGANVLTF.

The chain carries TRBV5-6 and TRBJ1-2; D not certain. The V gene lost 2 bases and the J gene lost 5 bases, with 7 bases spanning the gap. Per the germline V gene, CDR1 is SGHDT and CDR2 is YYEEEE. The CDR3 has 12 amino acids. Written as DNA, the CDR3 is TGTGCCAGCAGCTTCGGGTTGTATGGCTACACCTTC. As protein: CASSFGLYGYTF.

V gene TRBV6-2 or TRBV6-3 combines with J gene TRBJ1-2, with unresolved D. Trimming took off 0 bases at V and 4 bases at J, with 15 bases between the two ends. Germline V gives CDR1 MNHEY, CDR2 SVGEGT. The CDR3 loop spans 16 amino acids. The CDR3 DNA sequence: TGTGCCAGCAGTTACTCATCTTCCAAGCTCCTCTATGGCTACACCTTC. Protein product: CASSYSSSKLLYGYTF.

The chain carries TRBV27 and TRBJ2-3; TRBD2 matches 8 bases. The CDR3 is made up of 14 amino acids. The V segment lost 7 bases and the J segment 9 bases; nucleotides outside the gene matches: 12. CDR1 and CDR2 (germline): MNHEY, SMNVEV (reference sequence). DNA for the CDR3: TGTGCCAGCACTTACGGGGGGGCGTCATCGACGCAGTATTTT. Protein sequence: CASTYGGASSTQYF.

The chain's CDR3 is CASKRTETQYF. The CDR3, as DNA: TGTGCCAGCAAGCGTACGGAGACCCAGTACTTC. This sequence joins TRBV12-3 or TRBV12-4 and TRBJ2-5; unclear D gene. The CDR3 totals 11 residues. The ends were cut back, 7 bases at V and 5 bases at J, with 8 bases in the middle.

J is TRBJ2-1 and V is TRBV4-1, with 8 nucleotides matching TRBD1. The V gene end was trimmed by 0 bases and the J gene end by 9 bases; junction bases not matched to a gene: 10. The CDR3 extends over 16 amino acids. Germline values: CDR1 MGHRA, CDR2 YSYEKL. CDR3 bases: TGCGCCAGCAGCCAAGAGGCACAGGGGGGAGGAGGTGAGCAGTTCTTC. Translation: CASSQEAQGGGGEQFF.

The gene calls are TRBV5-1 and TRBJ2-1; 8 nucleotides line up with TRBD2. The CDR3 is 14 amino acids. After removal of 4 bases from V and 3 bases from J, the junction contained 3 bases not matched to a gene. Germline V gene data show CDR1 as SGHRS and CDR2 as YFSETQ. CDR3 protein: CASSPGTSYNEQFF. DNA of the CDR3: TGCGCCAGCAGCCCAGGGACTAGCTACAATGAGCAGTTCTTC.

The rearrangement joins TRBV20-1 to TRBJ2-5, with D perhaps matching TRBD2 (6 bases). The CDR3 loop spans 15 amino acids. Germline-derived CDR1 and CDR2 are DFQATT and SNEGSKA (reference sequence). Deletions cut 3 bases from V and 0 bases from J, with 14 bases between. CDR3 sequence reads: CSASEAGRYQETQYF. The CDR3 DNA is TGCAGTGCTAGTGAGGCGGGGAGGTACCAAGAGACCCAGTACTTC.

The J gene is TRBJ2-1, the V gene TRBV18; unclear D gene. CDR1 is KGHSH, CDR2 LQKENI, per germline. With 4 bases removed from V and 8 bases from J, the gap between germline ends came to 18 bases. The CDR3 sequence is 15 residues long. CDR3 DNA: TGTGCCAGCTCACTGTCGACTCCCGTGGCTGATGAGCAGTTCTTC. Translation gives CASSLSTPVADEQFF. Drawing the rest from reference TRBV18 and TRBJ2-1, the complete variable domain is NAGVMQNPRHLVRRRGQEARLRCSPMKGHSHVYWYRQLPEEGLKFMVYLQKENIIDESGMPKERFSAEFPKEGPSILRIQQVVRGDSAAYFCASSLSTPVADEQFFGPGTRLTVL.